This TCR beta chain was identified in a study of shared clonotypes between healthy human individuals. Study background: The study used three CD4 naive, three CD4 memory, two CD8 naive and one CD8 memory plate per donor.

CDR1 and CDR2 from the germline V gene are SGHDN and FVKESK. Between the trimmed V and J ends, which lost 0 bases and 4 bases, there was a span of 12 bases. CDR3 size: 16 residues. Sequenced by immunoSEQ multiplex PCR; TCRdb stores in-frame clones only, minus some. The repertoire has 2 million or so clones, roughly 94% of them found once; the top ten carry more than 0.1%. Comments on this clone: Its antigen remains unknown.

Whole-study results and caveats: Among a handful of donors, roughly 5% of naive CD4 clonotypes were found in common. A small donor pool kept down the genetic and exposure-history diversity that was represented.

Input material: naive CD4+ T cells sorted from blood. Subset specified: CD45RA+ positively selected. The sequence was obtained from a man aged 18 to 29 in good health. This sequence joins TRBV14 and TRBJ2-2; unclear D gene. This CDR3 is CASSQDGTRATGELFF. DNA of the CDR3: TGTGCCAGCAGCCAAGATGGTACAAGGGCCACCGGGGAGCTGTTTTTT.